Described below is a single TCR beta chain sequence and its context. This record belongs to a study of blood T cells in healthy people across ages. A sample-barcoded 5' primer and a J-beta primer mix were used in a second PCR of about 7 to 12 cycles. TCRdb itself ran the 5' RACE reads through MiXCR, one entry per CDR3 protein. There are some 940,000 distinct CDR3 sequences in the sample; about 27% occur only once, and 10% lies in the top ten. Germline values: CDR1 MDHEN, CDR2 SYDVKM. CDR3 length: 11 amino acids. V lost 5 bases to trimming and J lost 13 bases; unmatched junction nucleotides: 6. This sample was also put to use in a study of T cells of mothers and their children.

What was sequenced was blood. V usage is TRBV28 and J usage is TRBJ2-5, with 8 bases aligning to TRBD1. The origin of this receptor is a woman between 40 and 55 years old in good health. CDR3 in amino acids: CASSLSTGVYF. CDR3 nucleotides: TGTGCCAGCAGTCTTTCGACAGGGGTGTACTTC.